This T cell receptor (beta chain) was recovered during a study of blood T cell repertoires in COVID-19. The CDR3 length is 14 residues. Germline assignment: CDR1 MNHEY and CDR2 SMNVEV (reference sequence). With V trimmed by 5 bases and J by 4 bases, 6 bases remained unmatched. Generated by immunoSEQ multiplex PCR, the TCRdb table keeps only in-frame clones and is missing some. The table lists approximately 100,000 clones, around 90% of them singletons. Sequences were obtained from peripheral blood. V and J are TRBV27 and TRBJ1-2; 8 bases agree with TRBD1. The clonotype was recovered from a man in his sixties or seventies with acute or convalescent COVID-19. The chain's CDR3 is CASSQMGQAYGYTF. In nucleotides, the CDR3 is TGTGCCAGCAGTCAGATGGGACAGGCCTATGGCTACACCTTC.